This T cell receptor (beta chain) was sequenced during a study of T cells in Graves' hyperthyroidism and ophthalmopathy. TCR beta CDR3 sequences were amplified from RNA transcripts. The TCR CDR3 was amplified in a first-round RT-PCR using the HTBI primer set. TCRdb ran MiXCR on the multiplex PCR reads and lists one entry per CDR3 protein. The profile shows hundreds of thousands of distinct CDR3 sequences, 35% to 40% of them singletons. Comments on this clonotype: One end of the junction varies from germline; a read error may be responsible.

This CDR3 has 13 amino acids. Germline loops: CDR1 ENHRY, CDR2 SYGVKD. Sequenced sample: blood. This receptor was taken from a man between 18 and 29 years old with Graves' hyperthyroidism. The rearrangement uses TRBV10-3 and TRBJ2-7; no clear D gene. CDR3 in amino acids: CASSYTFSYEQYF. The CDR3 nucleotides read TGTGCCAGCAGTTACACCTTTTCCTACGAGCAGTACTTC.